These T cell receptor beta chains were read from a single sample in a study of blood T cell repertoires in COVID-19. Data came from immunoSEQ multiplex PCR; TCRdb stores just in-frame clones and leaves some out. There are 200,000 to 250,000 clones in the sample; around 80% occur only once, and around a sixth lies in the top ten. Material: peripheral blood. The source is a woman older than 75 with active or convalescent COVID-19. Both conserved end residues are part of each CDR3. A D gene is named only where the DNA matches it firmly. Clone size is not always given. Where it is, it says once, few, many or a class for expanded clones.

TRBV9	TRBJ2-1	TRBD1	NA	TGTGCCAGCAGCGTAGGGACAGGGCATGCAGGGAGCTCCTACAATGAGCAGTTCTTC	CASSVGTGHAGSSYNEQFF
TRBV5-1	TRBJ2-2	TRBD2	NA	TGCGCCAGCAGCCACGGACTAGCGAGCGGGGAGCTGTTTTTT	CASSHGLASGELFF
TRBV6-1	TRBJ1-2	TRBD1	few	TGTGCCAGCAGTGTGGTACCGGAGACAGGGTCAAATGGCTACACCTTC	CASSVVPETGSNGYTF
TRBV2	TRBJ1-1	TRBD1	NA	TGTGCCAGCAATACGGGACAGGGGACTGAAGCTTTCTTT	CASNTGQGTEAFF
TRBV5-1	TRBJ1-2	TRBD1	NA	TGCGCCAGCAGCTTAGGATTGGGGACAGGGGGCGCAGGCTATGGCTACACCTTC	CASSLGLGTGGAGYGYTF
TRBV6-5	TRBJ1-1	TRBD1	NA	TGTGCCAGCAGTCCTCTGACAGGGGGAACTGAAGCTTTCTTT	CASSPLTGGTEAFF
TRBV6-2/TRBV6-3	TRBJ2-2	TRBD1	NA	TGTGCCAGCACCCCCGGCGGGACAGGGCCCACCGGGGAGCTGTTTTTT	CASTPGGTGPTGELFF
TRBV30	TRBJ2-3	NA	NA	TGTGCCTGGAGTCGGGGACTTAACACAGATACGCAGTATTTT	CAWSRGLNTDTQYF
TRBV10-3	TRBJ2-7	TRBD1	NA	TGTGCCATCAGTCCCGGGACAGGGCCCAACGAGCAGTACTTC	CAISPGTGPNEQYF
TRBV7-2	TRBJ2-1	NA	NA	TGTGCCAGCAGCTTAGAAAGGGGTGAGCAGTTCTTC	CASSLERGEQFF
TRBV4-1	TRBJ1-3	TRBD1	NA	TGCGCCAGCAGCCAGCCGGAGACAGGGTCGAGCGGGCGGAACACCATATATTTT	CASSQPETGSSGRNTIYF
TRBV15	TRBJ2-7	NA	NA	TGTGCCACCAGCAGAACACAGGGAAACCTAGTCTACGAGCAGTACTTC	CATSRTQGNLVYEQYF
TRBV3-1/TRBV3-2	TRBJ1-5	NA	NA	TGTGCCAGCAGCCAAGGCCTTAGGGAGGGCAATCAGCCCCAGCATTTT	CASSQGLREGNQPQHF
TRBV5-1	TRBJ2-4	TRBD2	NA	TGCGCCAGCAGCTTCCAGTTAGCGGGGGGCGGATGGGCCAAAAACATTCAGTACTTC	CASSFQLAGGGWAKNIQYF
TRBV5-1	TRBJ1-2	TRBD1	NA	TGCGCCAGCAGGCCTACAGGGGGCTTCGATGGCTACACCTTC	CASRPTGGFDGYTF
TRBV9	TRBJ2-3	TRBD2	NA	TGTGCCAGCAGCCCTTGGACTAGCGATGGCACAGATACGCAGTATTTT	CASSPWTSDGTDTQYF
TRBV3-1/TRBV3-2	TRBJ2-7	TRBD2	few	TGTGCCAGCAGCCAAGGGCCCCCAGCGGGGGGCCGTCCTACTCCGCAGTACTTC	CASSQGPPAGGRPTPQYF
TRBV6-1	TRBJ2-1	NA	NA	TGTGCCAGCAGTGAAGCACAGGGAGTCTACAATGAGCAGTTCTTC	CASSEAQGVYNEQFF
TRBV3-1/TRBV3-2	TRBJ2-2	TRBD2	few	TGTGCCAGCAGCCAGAGCGGGGTTACCGGGGAGCTGTTTTTT	CASSQSGVTGELFF
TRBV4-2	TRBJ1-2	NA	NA	TGTGCCAGCAGCCAAGTTTTCCCTACTCCCATCTATGGCTACACCTTC	CASSQVFPTPIYGYTF
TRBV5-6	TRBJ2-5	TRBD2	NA	TGTGCCAGCAGCCCTCTCCGTCGACTAGCGGGAGTACCAGAGACCCAGTACTTC	CASSPLRRLAGVPETQYF
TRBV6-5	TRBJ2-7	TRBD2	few	TGTGCCAGCAGTCCAATAGCGGGGGGCGAGCAGTACTTC	CASSPIAGGEQYF
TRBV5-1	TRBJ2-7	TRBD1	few	TGCGCCAGCAGCTTCCTGACAGGGTCCCTCTCCTACGAGCAGTACTTC	CASSFLTGSLSYEQYF
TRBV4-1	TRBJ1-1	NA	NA	TGCGCCAGCAGCCACGAGACAGAAACCGTCATGAACACTGAAGCTTTCTTT	CASSHETETVMNTEAFF
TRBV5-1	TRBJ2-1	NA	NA	TGCGCCAGCAGCTTGAGGGGGGCGACTAGCAGGATTGTTTATGAGCAGTTCTTC	CASSLRGATSRIVYEQFF
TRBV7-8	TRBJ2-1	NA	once	TGTGCCAGCAGCTTAGTGGTCAGGGGGGAAGATGAGCAGTTCTTC	CASSLVVRGEDEQFF
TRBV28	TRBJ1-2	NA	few	TGTGCCAGCAGTTTACAGGGAAACTATGGCTACACCTTC	CASSLQGNYGYTF
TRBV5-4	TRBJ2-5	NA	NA	TGTGCCAGCAGCTTGGGGGACACTGAAGAGACCCAGTACTTC	CASSLGDTEETQYF
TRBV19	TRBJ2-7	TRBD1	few	TGTGCCAGTAGTACCAGACAGGGTACGGGGTTTTACGAGCAGTACTTC	CASSTRQGTGFYEQYF
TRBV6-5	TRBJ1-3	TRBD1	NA	TGTGCCAGCAGTTACAGTGACAGGGGTGGAAACACCATATATTTT	CASSYSDRGGNTIYF
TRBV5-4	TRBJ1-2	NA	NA	TGTGCCAGCAGCCCCTTGACAAGGTTAGGCTACACCTTC	CASSPLTRLGYTF
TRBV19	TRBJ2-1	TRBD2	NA	TGTGCCAGTCGCGGGACTAGCGGGAGAGGCAATGAGCAGTTCTTC	CASRGTSGRGNEQFF
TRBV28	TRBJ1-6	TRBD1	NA	TGTGCCAGCAGTCTTCGGACAGGGGGGAATTCACCCCTCCACTTT	CASSLRTGGNSPLHF
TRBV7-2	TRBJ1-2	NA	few	TGTGCCAGCAGCCCGACAGAGGCTAACTATGGCTACACCTTC	CASSPTEANYGYTF
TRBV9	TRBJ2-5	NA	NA	TGTGCCAGCAGCTCCCGTTGGGGGGGCGAGGGAGAGACCCAGTACTTC	CASSSRWGGEGETQYF
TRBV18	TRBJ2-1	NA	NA	TGTGCCAGCTCACCACGAGTTTATGAGCAGTTCTTC	CASSPRVYEQFF
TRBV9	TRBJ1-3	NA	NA	TGTGCCAGCAGCGTAGAAGTAGGGGCTGCGATATATTTT	CASSVEVGAAIYF
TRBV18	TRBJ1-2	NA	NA	TGTGCCAGCTCACCAGAGCTTTTGGTAGGCTACACCTTC	CASSPELLVGYTF
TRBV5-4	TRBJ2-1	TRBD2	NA	TGTGCCAGCAGCGCGGCCGTACGGGAGGTCTCCTACAATGAGCAGTTCTTC	CASSAAVREVSYNEQFF
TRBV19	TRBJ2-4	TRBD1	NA	TGTGCCAGTAGTCCCTCAAGGGGGCAGGGAGCCAAAAACATTCAGTACTTC	CASSPSRGQGAKNIQYF
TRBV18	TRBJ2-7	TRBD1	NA	TGTGCCAGCTCTCCCGGGACAGGGGGTTTCTCCTACGAGCAGTACTTC	CASSPGTGGFSYEQYF
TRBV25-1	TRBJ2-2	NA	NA	TGTGCCAGCAGTGATTCTGGGAGCACCGGGGAGCTGTTTTTT	CASSDSGSTGELFF